The next 4 T cell receptor beta chains were all read from a single sample in a study of shared clonotypes between healthy human individuals. Libraries were prepared by immunoSEQ multiplex PCR; TCRdb keeps only in-frame clonotypes and omits some of them. The sample lists about 2 million clones, approximately 95% occurring once. CD45RO-negative, CCR7-positively selected cells formed the naive CD8 fraction, excluding terminally differentiated effector memory CD45RA+ cells. Sequencing input: naive CD8+ T cells sorted from blood. All receptors come from a young man in good health.

Turning to this clone: The same CDR3 is also encoded by other DNA sequences in this sample. This chain joins TRBV5-1 and TRBJ2-7; D unclear. The CDR3 contains 13 residues. Germline CDR1 and CDR2: SGHRS and YFSETQ. Trimming removed 1 base at V and 3 bases at J, with 8 bases between. This chain's CDR3 is CASSLRQNYEQYF. In DNA form, the CDR3 reads TGCGCCAGCAGCTTGCGACAAAACTACGAGCAGTACTTC.

The chain joins TRBV25-1 to TRBJ1-1; D might be TRBD1 (6 bases). CDR3 length: 12 residues. Germline loops: CDR1 MGHDK, CDR2 SYGVNS. Trimming left V 9 bases short and J 3 bases short, with 11 bases between. The CDR3 loop is CASRDRYTEAFF. CDR3 nucleotides: TGTGCCAGTAGAGACAGGTACACTGAAGCTTTCTTT.

As to this clone: This CDR3 is also generated by other DNA sequences in the sample. This chain connects TRBV4-1 to TRBJ2-7; 8 nucleotides line up with TRBD2. This CDR3 region has 13 residues. Germline V lookup: CDR1 MGHRA, CDR2 YSYEKL. The J segment lost 5 bases and the V segment lost 1 base, leaving 1 base of the junction unmatched. CDR3 sequence reads: CASSQAGGDEQYF. Written as DNA, the CDR3 is TGCGCCAGCAGCCAAGCCGGGGGGGACGAGCAGTACTTC.

The chain couples TRBV10-2 to TRBJ2-1; D gene ambiguous. The germline V gene encodes CDR1 WSHSY and CDR2 SAAADI. This CDR3 has 11 residues. Trimming shortened V by 2 bases and J by 11 bases, and 7 bases separated the two germline ends. CDR3 DNA sequence: TGCGCCAGCAGTGAGCAGGTGCAGCAGTTCTTC. This sequence encodes CASSEQVQQFF.